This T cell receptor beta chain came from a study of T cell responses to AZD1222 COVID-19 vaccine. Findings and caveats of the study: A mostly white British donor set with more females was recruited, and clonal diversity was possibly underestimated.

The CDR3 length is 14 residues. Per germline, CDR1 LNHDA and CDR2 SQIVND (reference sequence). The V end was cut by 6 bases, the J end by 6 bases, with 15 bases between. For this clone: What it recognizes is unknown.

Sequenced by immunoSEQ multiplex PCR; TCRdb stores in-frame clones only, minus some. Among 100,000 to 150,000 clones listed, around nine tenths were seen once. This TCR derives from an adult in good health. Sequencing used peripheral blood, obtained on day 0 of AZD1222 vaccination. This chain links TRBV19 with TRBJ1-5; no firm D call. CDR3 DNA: TGTGCCAGTAGGGGCGAGGGAGGAGGTCAGCCCCAGCATTTT. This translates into CASRGEGGGQPQHF.